The entry that follows covers one TCR beta chain sequence. As yet, its antigen is unknown. Assay used: immunoSEQ multiplex PCR; TCRdb lists only in-frame clones, some missing. The sample lists about 110,000 clones, 81% occurring once. V lost 3 bases and J lost 9; bases outside the gene matches: 4. There are 14 residues in the CDR3. Germline V CDR1 and CDR2: SGHTA, FQGNSA. This entry is derived from a study of T cell responses to AZD1222 COVID-19 vaccine. The study's findings and limits: Spike-specific TCR repertoires showed rising breadth and depth after two AZD1222 doses. Sampled repertoires all dated from after the peak T cell response. Reports indicate that nearly half of spike-specific TCRs are directed at unmutated variant regions.

This TCR was recovered from an adult in good health. The chain couples TRBV7-2 to TRBJ1-6; 8 bases map to TRBD1. The material sequenced was peripheral blood, taken on day 0 of AZD1222 vaccination. CDR3 bases: TGTGCCAGCAGCTTGGGACAGGCAAGTTCACCCCTCCACTTT. Protein: CASSLGQASSPLHF. Combining the CDR3 with reference TRBV7-2 and TRBJ1-6 gives the whole variable domain GAGVSQSPSNKVTEKGKDVELRCDPISGHTALYWYRQSLGQGLEFLIYFQGNSAPDKSGLPSDRFSAERTGGSVSTLTIQRTQQEDSAVYLCASSLGQASSPLHFGNGTRLTVT.